This T cell receptor (beta chain) was recorded in a study of cytomegalovirus exposure and HLA in healthy donors. The overall study: The platform used for the roughly 130 validation repertoires matched that of the roughly 630 first-cohort repertoires, a later analysis reported. Findings of the study overall: The study flagged around 160 TCR beta chains as cytomegalovirus-associated. In the roughly 120 validation repertoires, approximately 94% of cluster scores exceeded 0, per a later analysis.

Of note for this clone: What it binds is not known.

TCRdb keeps only in-frame clones here, not all; method: immunoSEQ multiplex PCR. Seen here are roughly 100,000 clones, approximately 90% observed once, and the top ten hold 3% to 4%. Germline trimming cut 6 bases from V and 8 bases from J; bases unmatched to any gene: 8. Germline CDR1 reads ENHRY; CDR2 reads SYGVKD. There are 13 residues in the CDR3. The donors were in the roughly 120-subject validation cohort, distinct from the approximately 700-subject first cohort. The sequence derives from a woman under 30 in good health and CMV-seropositive. The specimen was PBMCs. The chain couples TRBV10-3 to TRBJ1-2; 8 bases are shared with TRBD1. The CDR3 nucleotides read TGTGCCATCAGCCAGGGGGCAGATGACGGCTACACCTTC. Encoded protein: CAISQGADDGYTF.